The source of this T cell receptor (beta chain) is a study of blood T cell repertoires in COVID-19. For the study at large: Samples representing acute and convalescent COVID-19 were sourced from the United States, Italy and Spain. From T cells, B-cell-depleted T cells, or PBMCs came the material, which was cDNA or gDNA.

The V gene end was trimmed by 1 base and the J gene end by 4 bases; junction bases not matched to a gene: 9. This CDR3 has 17 amino acids. Per germline, CDR1 LGHNA and CDR2 YNFKEQ. In the original analysis: Nucleated cell counts were estimated from reference gene primer amplification. Data came from immunoSEQ multiplex PCR; TCRdb stores just in-frame clones and leaves some out. For V, J and clone size, that table is used; D and trimming come from the DNA. In the table there are more than 140,000 clones, around 88% of which are singletons. The rearrangement joins TRBV4-2 to TRBJ2-7; 11 positions match TRBD2. This clonotype originated in a woman aged 55-75 years with acute or convalescent COVID-19. The sequenced sample was peripheral blood. The CDR3 protein is CASSQGPRLAGNYEQYF. In nucleotides, the CDR3 is TGTGCCAGCAGCCAAGGCCCCCGACTAGCGGGGAATTACGAGCAGTACTTC.